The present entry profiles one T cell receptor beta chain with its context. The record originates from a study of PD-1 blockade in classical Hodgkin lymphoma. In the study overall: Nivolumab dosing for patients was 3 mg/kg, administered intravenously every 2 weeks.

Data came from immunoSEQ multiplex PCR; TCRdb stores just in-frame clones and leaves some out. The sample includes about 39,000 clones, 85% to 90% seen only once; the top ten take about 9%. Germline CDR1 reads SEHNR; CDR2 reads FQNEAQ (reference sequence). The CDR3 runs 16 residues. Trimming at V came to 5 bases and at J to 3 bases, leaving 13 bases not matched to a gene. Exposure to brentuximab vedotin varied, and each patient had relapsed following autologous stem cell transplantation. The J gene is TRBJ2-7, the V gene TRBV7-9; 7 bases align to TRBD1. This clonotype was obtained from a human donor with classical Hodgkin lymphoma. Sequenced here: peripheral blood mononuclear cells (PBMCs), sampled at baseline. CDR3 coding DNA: TGTGCCAGCAGCAGAGGGGACAGAACTCCTAACTACGAGCAGTACTTC. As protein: CASSRGDRTPNYEQYF.